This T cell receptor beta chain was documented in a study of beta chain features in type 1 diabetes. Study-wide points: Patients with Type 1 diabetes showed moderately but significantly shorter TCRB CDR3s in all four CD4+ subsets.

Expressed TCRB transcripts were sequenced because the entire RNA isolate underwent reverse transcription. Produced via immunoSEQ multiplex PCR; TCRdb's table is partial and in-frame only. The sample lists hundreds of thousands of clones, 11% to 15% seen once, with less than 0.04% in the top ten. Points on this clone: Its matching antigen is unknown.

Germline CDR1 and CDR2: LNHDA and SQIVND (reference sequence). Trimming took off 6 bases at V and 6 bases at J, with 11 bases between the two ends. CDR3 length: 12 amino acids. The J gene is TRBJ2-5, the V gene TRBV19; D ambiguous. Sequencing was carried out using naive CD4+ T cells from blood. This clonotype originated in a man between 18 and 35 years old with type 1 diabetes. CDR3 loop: CASSPSSQTQYF. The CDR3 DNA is TGTGCCAGTAGCCCTTCATCTCAGACCCAGTACTTC.